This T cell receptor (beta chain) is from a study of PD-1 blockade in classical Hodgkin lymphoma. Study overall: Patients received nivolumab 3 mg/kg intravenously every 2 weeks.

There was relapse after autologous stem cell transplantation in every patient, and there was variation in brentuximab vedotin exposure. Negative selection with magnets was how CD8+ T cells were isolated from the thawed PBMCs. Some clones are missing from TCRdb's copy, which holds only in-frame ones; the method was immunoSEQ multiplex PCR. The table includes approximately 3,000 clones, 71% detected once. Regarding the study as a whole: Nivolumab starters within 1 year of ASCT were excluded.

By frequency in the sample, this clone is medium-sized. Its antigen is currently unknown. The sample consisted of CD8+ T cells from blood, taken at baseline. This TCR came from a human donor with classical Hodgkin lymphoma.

CDR3 sequence reads: CASSSNYEQYF. As DNA, the CDR3 is TGTGCCAGCAGTTCTAACTACGAGCAGTACTTC. V is TRBV6-6 and J is TRBJ2-7; no clear D gene. CDR1 is MNHNY and CDR2 is SVGAGI in the germline V gene (reference sequence). This CDR3 comprises 11 residues. V was trimmed by 4 bases and J by 3 bases, leaving 4 bases between them.